The T cell receptor beta chain under discussion was sequenced for a study of persistence of HIV-infected CD4 T cells. Overall study results and limits: Degenerate expanded CDR3beta sequences were enriched among CMV- and Gag-responding cells. Within sorted populations, more oligoclonal TCRs accompanied more oligoclonal proviruses.

Concerning this clone itself: The antigen remains undetermined.

The immunoSEQ assay was version 4, run in survey mode. Produced via immunoSEQ multiplex PCR; TCRdb's table is partial and in-frame only. The table includes tens of thousands of clones, approximately 75% detected once. CDR3 length: 15 amino acids. The germline CDR1 and CDR2 sequences are MNHEY and SVGAGI. V trimming: 8 bases; J trimming: 5 bases; junction bases outside the gene matches: 13. An overlapping HIV-1 Gag peptide pool stimulated these cells at about 0.9 ug/peptide/mL. CD40L-negative CD69-negative CD45RO-high memory CD4+ T cells were sorted as populations depleted of antigen-responding cells. This specimen was CD4+ T cells sorted from PBMCs after 18-hour stimulation, taken from a patient who received antiretroviral therapy. The rearrangement joins TRBV6-5 to TRBJ1-1, with TRBD1 matching 8 bases. The clonotype originates from an adult man with HIV who was CMV-seropositive. This chain's CDR3 is CASEWGRGRRTEAFF. The CDR3 DNA sequence: TGTGCCAGCGAATGGGGCAGGGGGCGTCGGACTGAAGCTTTCTTT.